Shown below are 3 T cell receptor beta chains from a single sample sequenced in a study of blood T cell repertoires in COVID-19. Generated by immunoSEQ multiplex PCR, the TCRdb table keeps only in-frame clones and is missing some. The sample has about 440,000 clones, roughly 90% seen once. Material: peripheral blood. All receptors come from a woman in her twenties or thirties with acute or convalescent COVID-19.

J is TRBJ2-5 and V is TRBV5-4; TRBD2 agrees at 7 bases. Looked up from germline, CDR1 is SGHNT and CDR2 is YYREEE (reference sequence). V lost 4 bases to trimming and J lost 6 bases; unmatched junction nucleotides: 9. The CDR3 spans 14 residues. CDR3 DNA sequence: TGTGCCAGCAGCCCCCGACTAGCCGGACAGACCCAGTACTTC. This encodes CASSPRLAGQTQYF.

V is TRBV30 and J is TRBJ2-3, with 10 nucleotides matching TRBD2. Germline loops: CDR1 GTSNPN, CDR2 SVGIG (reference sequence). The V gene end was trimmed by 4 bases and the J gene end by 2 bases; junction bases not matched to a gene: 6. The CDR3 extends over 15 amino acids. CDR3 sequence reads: CAWTLAGADTDTQYF. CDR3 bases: TGTGCCTGGACCCTAGCGGGGGCCGACACAGATACGCAGTATTTT.

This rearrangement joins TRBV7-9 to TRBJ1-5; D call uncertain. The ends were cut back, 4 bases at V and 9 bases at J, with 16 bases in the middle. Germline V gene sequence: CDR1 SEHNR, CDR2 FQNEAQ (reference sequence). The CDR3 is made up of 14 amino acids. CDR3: CASSSREGGGPQHF. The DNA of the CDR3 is TGTGCCAGCAGCTCAAGGGAGGGTGGAGGGCCCCAGCATTTT.